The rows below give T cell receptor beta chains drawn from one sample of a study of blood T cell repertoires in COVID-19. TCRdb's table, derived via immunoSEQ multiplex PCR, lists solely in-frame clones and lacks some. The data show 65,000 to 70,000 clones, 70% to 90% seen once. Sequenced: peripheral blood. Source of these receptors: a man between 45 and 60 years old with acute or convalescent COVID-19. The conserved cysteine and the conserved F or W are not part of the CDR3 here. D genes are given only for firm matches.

ASSLATYTQLF,TRBJ2-2,TRBV7-8,.
ASSPGGPLSNQPQH,TRBJ1-5,TRBV7-9,.
ASSPPSLGFRGETQY,TRBJ2-5,TRBV18,.
ASSRTGGNEQF,TRBJ2-1,TRBV6-2/TRBV6-3,TRBD1
ASSPHTGAGTEAF,TRBJ1-1,TRBV7-2,TRBD1
ASLPTGEFGTDTQY,TRBJ2-3,TRBV10-2,TRBD1
ASSGRRGQYNEQF,TRBJ2-1,TRBV11-3,.
ATSRGGNYGYT,TRBJ1-2,TRBV15,.
AFQTGGDTEAF,TRBJ1-1,TRBV30,TRBD1
ASLGDRRAGELF,TRBJ2-2,TRBV28,TRBD1
ASSPGQTNSPLH,TRBJ1-6,TRBV7-3,.
ASSPNMNTEAF,TRBJ1-1,TRBV18,.
AISDRPEGSNVLT,TRBJ2-6,TRBV10-3,.
AISDESGTGELF,TRBJ2-2,TRBV10-3,.
ASSFWQQATYGYT,TRBJ1-2,TRBV28,.
ASSLAGTRTEAF,TRBJ1-1,TRBV13,.
ASSEAPRGEQY,TRBJ2-7,TRBV25-1,.
ASSQGQGINEQF,TRBJ2-1,TRBV4-1,TRBD1
ASSFQGWENIQY,TRBJ2-4,TRBV28,.
SFGREETQY,TRBJ2-5,TRBV29-1,.
ASGLVRAEEHYEQY,TRBJ2-7,TRBV12-5,.
ASRTGTRDTGELF,TRBJ2-2,TRBV13,TRBD2
AWSQGAPSSYNEQF,TRBJ2-1,TRBV30,TRBD1
ASSYSADAGGYT,TRBJ1-2,TRBV6-6,.
AIEGLNTGELF,TRBJ2-2,TRBV10-3,.
ATSDRSGSRYNEQF,TRBJ2-1,TRBV24-1,TRBD2
ASSYSGQGYEQY,TRBJ2-7,TRBV6-2/TRBV6-3,TRBD1
ASSQDPPSSYEQY,TRBJ2-7,TRBV4-1,.
ASSEQTATNEKLF,TRBJ1-4,TRBV5-1,.
ASSATTGAFVDTQY,TRBJ2-5,TRBV7-3,TRBD1
ASSRDRARYEQY,TRBJ2-7,TRBV27,TRBD1
ASSIQGGQINSPLH,TRBJ1-6,TRBV19,TRBD1
ASSLQGQGPQH,TRBJ1-5,TRBV9,TRBD1
ASSIQGGETQY,TRBJ2-5,TRBV19,.
ASSPGQNYGYT,TRBJ1-2,TRBV14,TRBD1
ASSSDPSGGYNSPLH,TRBJ1-6,TRBV9,TRBD1
ASSTRPDRVNEKLF,TRBJ1-4,TRBV5-6,TRBD1
AITDISNTEAF,TRBJ1-1,TRBV10-3,.
ATSREGGRGYEQY,TRBJ2-7,TRBV15,TRBD2
ASSTTGLGYNEQF,TRBJ2-1,TRBV5-8,TRBD1
ASSPPGSGDANYGYT,TRBJ1-2,TRBV21-1,.
ASSSGEDASYGYT,TRBJ1-2,TRBV5-1,.
ASSLPVGQGFSYEQY,TRBJ2-7,TRBV28,TRBD1
ASSVDMNTEAF,TRBJ1-1,TRBV9,.
AFRTGRLAISGANVLT,TRBJ2-6,TRBV30,TRBD1